This T cell receptor (beta chain) was sequenced during a study of molecular identifiers for immune sequencing clone quantification. Germline loops: CDR1 LNHDA, CDR2 SQIVND (reference sequence). The CDR3 totals 14 residues. Trimming took off 7 bases at V and 0 bases at J, with 12 bases between the two ends. This clonotype was counted many times. MiXCR, run by TCRdb on the PCR reads, gives a single entry per CDR3 protein. The table shows about 40,000 distinct CDR3 sequences, with more than 20% occurring only once. The rearrangement uses TRBV19 and TRBJ2-5, with no clear D. This clonotype was obtained from a human donor in good health. Some libraries in this study had Jurkat cell RNA spiked in. Sequences were obtained from naive CD8+ T cells from blood, with Jurkat cell RNA spiked in. Sample subset: FACS-sorted CD8+CD4-CCR7+CD45RA+ naive T cells. The CDR3 DNA is TGTGCCAGTACCGACGGCGTGTACCAAGAGACCCAGTACTTC. It specifies CASTDGVYQETQYF.